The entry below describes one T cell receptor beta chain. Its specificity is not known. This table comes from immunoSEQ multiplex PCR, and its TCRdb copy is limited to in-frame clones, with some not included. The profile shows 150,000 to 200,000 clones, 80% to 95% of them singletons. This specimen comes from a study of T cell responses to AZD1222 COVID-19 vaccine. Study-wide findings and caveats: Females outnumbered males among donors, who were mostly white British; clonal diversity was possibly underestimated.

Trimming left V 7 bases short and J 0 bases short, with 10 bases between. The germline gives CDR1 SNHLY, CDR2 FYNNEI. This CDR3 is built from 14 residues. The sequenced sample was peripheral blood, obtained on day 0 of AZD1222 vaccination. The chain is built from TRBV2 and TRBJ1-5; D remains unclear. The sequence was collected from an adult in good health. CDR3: CASKRSNSNQPQHF. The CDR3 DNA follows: TGTGCCAGCAAACGGAGTAATAGCAATCAGCCCCAGCATTTT.